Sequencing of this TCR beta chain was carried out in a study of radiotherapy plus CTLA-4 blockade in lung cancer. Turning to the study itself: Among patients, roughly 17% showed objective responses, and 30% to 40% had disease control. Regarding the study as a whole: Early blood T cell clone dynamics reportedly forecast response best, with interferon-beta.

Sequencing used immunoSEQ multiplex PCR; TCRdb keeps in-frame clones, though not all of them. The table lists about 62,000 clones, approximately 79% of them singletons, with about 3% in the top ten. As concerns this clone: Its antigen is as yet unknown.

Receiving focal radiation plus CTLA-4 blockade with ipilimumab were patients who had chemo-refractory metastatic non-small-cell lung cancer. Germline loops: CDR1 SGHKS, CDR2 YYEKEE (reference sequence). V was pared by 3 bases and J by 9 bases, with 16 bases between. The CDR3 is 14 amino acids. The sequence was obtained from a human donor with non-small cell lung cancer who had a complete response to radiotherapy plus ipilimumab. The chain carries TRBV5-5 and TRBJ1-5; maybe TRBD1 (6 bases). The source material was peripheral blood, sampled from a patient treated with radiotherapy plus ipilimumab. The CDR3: CASSSATGPRPQHF. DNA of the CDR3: TGTGCCAGCAGCTCAGCTACAGGGCCTCGGCCCCAGCATTTT.